This TCR beta chain comes out of a study of T cell responses to AZD1222 COVID-19 vaccine. Produced via immunoSEQ multiplex PCR; TCRdb's table is partial and in-frame only. The sample holds roughly 200,000 clones, 80% to 95% seen once. The germline V gene encodes CDR1 SGHRS and CDR2 YFSETQ. Trimming at V came to 3 bases and at J to 4 bases, leaving 13 bases not matched to a gene. The CDR3 sequence is 17 residues long. The V and J genes are TRBV5-1 and TRBJ2-7; 10 bases align to TRBD1. The sequence was collected from an adult who received the MenACWY meningococcal vaccine as a control. Material: peripheral blood, obtained 28 days after the second dose of the MenACWY control vaccine. CDR3 amino acids: CASSSKTGGWEIYEQYF. CDR3 sequence (DNA): TGCGCCAGCAGCTCTAAGACAGGGGGCTGGGAGATTTACGAGCAGTACTTC. Complete variable domain (other parts from reference TRBV5-1 and TRBJ2-7): KAGVTQTPRYLIKTRGQQVTLSCSPISGHRSVSWYQQTPGQGLQFLFEYFSETQRNKGNFPGRFSGRQFSNSRSEMNVSTLELGDSALYLCASSSKTGGWEIYEQYFGPGTRLTVT.